What follows is one T cell receptor beta chain and its context. The antigen remains unidentified. The sample belongs to a study of T cell responses to AZD1222 COVID-19 vaccine. General observations from the study: The donors showed a predominance of white British ancestry and of females, with possible underestimation of clonal diversity.

The table came from immunoSEQ multiplex PCR; TCRdb's copy has only in-frame clones and leaves some out. This table has approximately 140,000 clones, about 93% appearing once. This CDR3 comprises 14 residues. Germline V lookup: CDR1 SGHNT, CDR2 YYREEE (reference sequence). The V end lost 0 bases, the J end lost 4 bases, and 10 bases lay between the germline ends. The V gene is TRBV5-4, the J gene TRBJ1-1; the D is unclear. The sequenced sample was peripheral blood, obtained on day 0 of AZD1222 vaccination. The source of this sequence is an adult in good health. CDR3 in amino acids: CASSLGYGSTEAFF. Here the CDR3 DNA reads TGTGCCAGCAGCTTGGGGTACGGGAGCACTGAAGCTTTCTTT.